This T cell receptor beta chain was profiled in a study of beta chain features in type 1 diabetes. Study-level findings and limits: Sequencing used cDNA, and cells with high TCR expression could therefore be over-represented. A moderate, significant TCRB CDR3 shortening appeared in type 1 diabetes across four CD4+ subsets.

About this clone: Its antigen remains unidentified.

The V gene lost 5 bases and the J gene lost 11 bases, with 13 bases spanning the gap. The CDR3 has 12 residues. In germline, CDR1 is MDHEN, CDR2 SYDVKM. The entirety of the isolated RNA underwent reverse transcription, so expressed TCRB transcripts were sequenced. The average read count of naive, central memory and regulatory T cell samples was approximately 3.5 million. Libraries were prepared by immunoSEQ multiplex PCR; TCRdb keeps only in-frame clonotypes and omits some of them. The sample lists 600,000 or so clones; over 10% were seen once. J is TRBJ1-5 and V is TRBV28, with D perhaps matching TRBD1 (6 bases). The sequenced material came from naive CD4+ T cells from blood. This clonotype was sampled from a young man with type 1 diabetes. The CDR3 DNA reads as TGTGCCAGCAGTCCCCCGGACAGCACCCAGCATTTT. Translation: CASSPPDSTQHF.